This TCR beta chain comes out of a study of beta chain features in type 1 diabetes. The study's findings and limits: For type 1 diabetes patients, VDJ junctions showed fewer insertions and more deletions.

The CDR3 contains 13 residues. Germline V gene sequence: CDR1 KGHSH, CDR2 LQKENI. V was clipped by 6 bases and J by 4 bases, with 12 bases between them. This clone was found a few times. Its target is not known. The whole isolated RNA underwent reverse transcription, so sequencing captured expressed TCRB transcripts. Assay used: immunoSEQ multiplex PCR; TCRdb lists only in-frame clones, some missing. The table has hundreds of thousands of clones, around 14% seen once. This TCR came from a young man in good health. Sequenced: naive CD4+ T cells from blood. The chain links TRBV18 to TRBJ2-5; tentatively, D is TRBD2 (5 bases). Written as DNA, the CDR3 is TGTGCCAGCTCCGGGGAGACCCGAGAGACCCAGTACTTC. Translating it yields CASSGETRETQYF.